This is a list of T cell receptor beta chains from one sample in a study of cytomegalovirus exposure and HLA in healthy donors. Sequencing was performed with immunoSEQ multiplex PCR; in TCRdb, only in-frame clones are kept and a portion is missing. The sample shows 90,000 to 110,000 clones, more than 60% of them seen only once. The sequenced sample consisted of PBMCs. The receptor set was obtained from a male donor in good health and CMV-seronegative. The CDR3 runs from the conserved cysteine through the conserved F or W. A D gene is named only where the DNA matches it firmly. The size entry is marked missing in some rows and otherwise reads once, few, many or a size class.

>-|TRBD1|TRBV19|TRBJ2-4
CASSNRDRGPRNIQYF
TGTGCCAGTAGTAACCGGGACAGGGGTCCGCGAAACATTCAGTACTTC
>-|TRBD2|TRBV28|TRBJ2-7
CASSQEGALAGSYEQYF
TGTGCCAGCAGCCAAGAAGGAGCACTAGCGGGCTCCTACGAGCAGTACTTC
>-|TRBD2|TRBV27|TRBJ2-3
CASSFRGGDTQYF
TGTGCCAGCAGTTTTCGGGGGGGAGATACGCAGTATTTT
>-|-|TRBV30|TRBJ2-1
CACMRAGSSYNEQFF
TGTGCCTGCATGCGAGCGGGCAGCTCCTACAATGAGCAGTTCTTC
>once|-|TRBV6-1|TRBJ2-7
CASSEAPQRQPESYF
TGTGCCAGCAGTGAAGCACCCCAAAGACAGCCGGAGTCGTACTTC
>-|TRBD2|TRBV6-5|TRBJ2-5
CASSYRAGGIKTQYF
TGTGCCAGCAGTTACAGGGCGGGAGGAATTAAGACCCAGTACTTC
>-|TRBD1|TRBV5-1|TRBJ1-1
CASSLDRDRVNRGTEAFF
TGCGCCAGCAGCTTGGACCGGGACAGGGTGAATAGAGGAACTGAAGCTTTCTTT
>once|TRBD2|TRBV19|TRBJ2-1
CASSIKRDFYNEQFF
TGTGCCAGTAGTATAAAGCGGGATTTCTACAATGAGCAGTTCTTC
>once|-|TRBV30|TRBJ2-3
CAWSVRGSLGDTQYF
TGTGCCTGGAGTGTACGAGGGTCCCTCGGAGATACGCAGTATTTT
>-|-|TRBV28|TRBJ1-2
CASSLPGYGYTF
TGTGCCAGCAGTTTACCAGGGTATGGCTACACCTTC
>-|-|TRBV7-3|TRBJ2-1
CASSHPQGNYNEQFF
TGTGCCAGCAGCCACCCCCAGGGGAACTACAATGAGCAGTTCTTC
>once|-|TRBV30|TRBJ2-1
CAWSVLSANEQFF
TGTGCCTGGAGTGTATTGAGCGCAAATGAGCAGTTCTTC